A selection of T cell receptor beta chains follows, all from one sample in a study of blood T cell repertoires in COVID-19. Repertoires were generated with immunoSEQ multiplex PCR, while TCRdb's copy carries only in-frame clones and drops some. The sample lists approximately 270,000 clones, about nine tenths occurring once. The sequenced sample consisted of peripheral blood. Every receptor here comes from a man aged 45-65 years with acute or convalescent COVID-19. CDR3s leave out the opening cysteine and the closing phenylalanine or tryptophan. Fields, in order: V gene, J gene, D gene, CDR3 protein. D genes are given only for firm matches.

>TRBV12-5|TRBJ2-7|-
ASGLGTKSYEQY
>TRBV7-9|TRBJ2-7|TRBD2
ASSLTSGGNSYEQY
>TRBV12-3/TRBV12-4|TRBJ2-1|TRBD2
ASSYLAGGEQF
>TRBV5-5|TRBJ2-1|-
ASSQKTLHSYNEQF
>TRBV5-6|TRBJ2-3|TRBD2
ASSRLAGGHTQY
>TRBV6-2/TRBV6-3|TRBJ2-2|TRBD2
ASGQGLAGGNTGELF
>TRBV11-2|TRBJ2-2|-
ASSERTGELF
>TRBV2|TRBJ1-4|-
ASSEQGLSNEKLF
>TRBV2|TRBJ2-7|TRBD1
ASSRDRTSYEQY
>TRBV25-1|TRBJ2-3|-
ASSVGGSTDTQY
>TRBV15|TRBJ2-7|TRBD2
ATSRDLAGNYEQY
>TRBV18|TRBJ1-6|-
ASSPGSYNSPLH
>TRBV24-1|TRBJ2-5|-
ATSDSRVKGGTQY
>TRBV7-9|TRBJ2-7|-
ASSSRTNLYEQY
>TRBV7-9|TRBJ1-2|-
ASRLLRAAGGYT
>TRBV7-2|TRBJ2-4|-
ASSPVGLSRNIQY
>TRBV5-4|TRBJ1-4|-
ASSFQGANEKLF
>TRBV6-5|TRBJ1-2|TRBD1
ASSTIGTDYGYT
>TRBV19|TRBJ2-7|-
ASSETNPGLYEQY
>TRBV6-5|TRBJ1-2|-
ASSSPGQIYGYT
>TRBV7-9|TRBJ2-7|-
ASSLAYSSYEQY
>TRBV30|TRBJ1-1|-
ASSRNTEAF